Below, 12 T cell receptor beta chains from the same sample are listed, as sequenced in a study of T cell responses to AZD1222 COVID-19 vaccine. The table came from immunoSEQ multiplex PCR; TCRdb's copy has only in-frame clones and leaves some out. Here the sample spans approximately 84,000 clones, more than 80% being singletons. Sequences were derived from peripheral blood, sampled 28 days after the second AZD1222 dose. Receptors originate from an adult who received the AZD1222 COVID-19 vaccine.

The V call is TRBV12-3 or TRBV12-4, the J call TRBJ1-2; D is ambiguous. The CDR3 has 12 amino acids. The V end was cut by 4 bases, the J end by 12 bases, with 15 bases between. CDR3 in DNA: TGTGCCAGCAGTTCTTTCGGTAACCGGGACACCTTC. Residues: CASSSFGNRDTF.

The rearrangement joins TRBV6-6 to TRBJ1-1; 7 positions agree with TRBD1. This CDR3 contains 16 residues. V lost 0 bases, J lost 5 bases, and 9 bases stayed unmatched. Germline CDR1 is MNHNY and CDR2 is SVGAGI (reference sequence). The CDR3 spells CASSYSTGVSLTEAFF. CDR3 in DNA: TGTGCCAGCAGTTACTCCACAGGGGTCTCCCTAACTGAAGCTTTCTTT.

V and J are TRBV14 and TRBJ1-1; no clear D. V lost 6 bases to trimming and J lost 2 bases, with 10 bases between them. This CDR3 region has 13 residues. CDR1 SGHDN and CDR2 FVKESK come from the germline V gene. In DNA, the CDR3 is TGTGCCAGCAGTAGAGGGCTTAACACTGAAGCTTTCTTT. Residues: CASSRGLNTEAFF.

Of note for this clone: Other DNA sequences in this sample translate to the same CDR3. This chain joins TRBV7-2 and TRBJ1-1; no definite D call. V was trimmed by 2 bases and J by 0 bases, leaving 7 bases between them. There are 14 residues in the CDR3. The germline V gene has CDR1 SGHTA and CDR2 FQGNSA. The CDR3 DNA reads TGTGCCAGCAGCTTATACAGATTGAACACTGAAGCTTTCTTT. This sequence encodes CASSLYRLNTEAFF.

As regards this clone: The same CDR3 can be traced to other DNA sequences in this sample. V and J are TRBV27 and TRBJ1-4; D is ambiguous. Germline V gives CDR1 MNHEY, CDR2 SMNVEV (reference sequence). Trimming shortened V by 0 bases and J by 0 bases, and 8 bases separated the two germline ends. CDR3 length: 16 residues. CDR3 DNA: TGTGCCAGCAGTTTATCGGTCGGGGCAACTAATGAAAAACTGTTTTTT. Translated, it gives CASSLSVGATNEKLFF.

V is TRBV19 and J is TRBJ1-2; maybe TRBD1 (6 bases). Germline V gives CDR1 LNHDA, CDR2 SQIVND (reference sequence). V was clipped by 4 bases and J by 2 bases, with 11 bases between them. The CDR3 extends over 14 amino acids. The CDR3 sequence is CASSTPRGNYGYTF. CDR3 nucleotides: TGTGCCAGTAGTACCCCAAGGGGGAACTATGGCTACACCTTC. Complete variable domain (other parts from reference TRBV19 and TRBJ1-2): DGGITQSPKYLFRKEGQNVTLSCEQNLNHDAMYWYRQDPGQGLRLIYYSQIVNDFQKGDIAEGYSVSREKKESFPLTVTSAQKNPTAFYLCASSTPRGNYGYTFGSGTRLTVV.

The chain uses TRBV6-6 and TRBJ2-5; D is perhaps TRBD1 (6 bases). Germline CDR1 reads MNHNY; CDR2 reads SVGAGI (reference sequence). Trimming removed 6 bases at V and 5 bases at J, with 16 bases between. The CDR3 is made up of 14 amino acids. CDR3 region: CASRSAQGAETQYF. The CDR3, as DNA: TGTGCCAGCAGGTCCGCACAGGGTGCGGAGACCCAGTACTTC.

V and J are TRBV6-4 and TRBJ1-1, with 9 bases lining up with TRBD1. The trim removed 0 bases at V and 1 base at J, leaving 12 bases unmatched. Germline V CDR1 and CDR2: MRHNA, SNTAGT. The CDR3 extends over 19 amino acids. The CDR3: CASSDSPGQGTGTNTEAFF. The CDR3 DNA follows: TGTGCCAGCAGTGACTCCCCTGGCCAGGGGACAGGGACGAACACTGAAGCTTTCTTT.

The rearrangement uses TRBV9 and TRBJ1-1, with no clear D. Germline V CDR1 and CDR2: SGDLS, YYNGEE. The length of the CDR3 is 13 residues. Deletions cut 5 bases from V and 1 base from J, with 9 bases between. The CDR3 sequence: CASSYDRNTEAFF. CDR3 nucleotides: TGTGCCAGCAGTTATGATAGGAACACTGAAGCTTTCTTT. Full variable domain (rest looked up from reference TRBV9 and TRBJ1-1): DSGVTQTPKHLITATGQRVTLRCSPRSGDLSVYWYQQSLDQGLQFLIQYYNGEERAKGNILERFSAQQFPDLHSELNLSSLELGDSALYFCASSYDRNTEAFFGQGTRLTVV.

This clone was counted a few times. This chain joins TRBV15 and TRBJ2-2, with 12 bases fitting TRBD2. Germline CDR1 is LNHNV and CDR2 is YYDKDF (reference sequence). After removal of 0 bases from V and 6 bases from J, the junction contained 5 bases not matched to a gene. CDR3 length: 17 amino acids. In nucleotides, the CDR3 is TGTGCCACCAGCAGAGATGGGGGGACTAGCGGGTCCGGGGAGCTGTTTTTT. Its protein product is CATSRDGGTSGSGELFF.

The genes are TRBV4-3 and TRBJ1-2; D might be TRBD1 (6 bases). The CDR3 sequence is 15 residues long. CDR1 and CDR2 from the germline V gene are LGHNA and YSLEER. Trimming took 4 bases from V and 4 from J, leaving 16 bases between them. The CDR3 DNA follows: TGCGCCAGCAGCCTTTTCTTACAGGGAACCTATGGCTACACCTTC. Translation: CASSLFLQGTYGYTF.

The chain is built from TRBV12-3 or TRBV12-4 and TRBJ1-2; D uncertain. V dropped 1 base and J dropped 8 bases, with 8 bases sitting between them. The CDR3 runs 12 residues. The CDR3 DNA follows: TGTGCCAGCAGTTTAGAGGGCCTCGGCTACACCTTC. This sequence encodes CASSLEGLGYTF.